This entry is about one T cell receptor (beta chain). Its antigen is currently unknown. TCRdb's table, derived via immunoSEQ multiplex PCR, lists solely in-frame clones and lacks some. Of some 330 clones listed, roughly 80% were seen once; the top ten hold about 5%. The data were obtained in a study of follicular helper T cells after annual influenza vaccination. Study-wide findings and caveats: ICOS-CD38- cTfh most often held earlier Day 7 ICOS+CD38+ clones.

V was shortened by 5 bases and J by 7 bases, with 18 bases between the two germline ends. This CDR3 is 14 amino acids long. The time point denotes: 2014-2015 season, pre-vaccination. The sequence derives from an adult who received the influenza vaccine. The sample in question was CXCR5+ CD38+ circulating T follicular helper cells from blood, obtained on the day of influenza vaccination. Sample subset: circulating Tfh, non-naive CD4+CXCR5+PD-1+ (ICOS+CD38+ or ICOS-CD38-). The rearrangement uses TRBV23-1 and TRBJ2-7; the D gene is possibly TRBD2 (7 bases). TRBV23-1 belongs to the ORF category, with a function that is uncertain. The CDR3 bases are TGCGCCAGCAGTGGTCTCCGGGGGGCCGGTGAGCAGTACTTC. Its protein is CASSGLRGAGEQYF.